The clone carrying this T cell receptor (beta chain) was seen at least ten times. The data stem from a study of T cells in Graves' hyperthyroidism and ophthalmopathy. For the study at large: Peripheral blood was acquired at first diagnosis, ahead of any therapy whatsoever.

The V gene lost 4 bases and the J gene lost 0 bases, with 11 bases spanning the gap. There are 14 residues in the CDR3. Looked up from germline, CDR1 is SQVTM and CDR2 is ANQGSEA. Out of over 9 ml of fresh peripheral blood came the PBMCs. The CDR3 regions of TCR beta were amplified from RNA transcripts. The study used the HTBI primer set for a first-round RT-PCR of the TCR CDR3. TCRdb processed the multiplex PCR reads anew with MiXCR; each CDR3 protein has one entry. This sample yields about 600,000 distinct CDR3 sequences, of which 16% are seen a single time; around 3.5% belongs to the top ten. The sequenced material came from blood. The rearrangement links TRBV29-1 to TRBJ2-3, with D unclear. The sequence came from a woman aged 40 to 50 with Graves' ophthalmopathy. CDR3 in amino acids: CSVVLNLSTDTQYF. Written as DNA, the CDR3 is TGCAGCGTTGTCTTGAACCTTAGCACAGATACGCAGTATTTT.